The 18 T cell receptor beta chains below were found in one sample sequenced in a study of beta chain features in type 1 diabetes. Since all of the isolated RNA was reverse transcribed, expressed TCRB transcripts were what got sequenced. Data came from immunoSEQ multiplex PCR; TCRdb stores just in-frame clones and leaves some out. The repertoire holds around 430,000 clones, with 30% as singletons. The source material was naive CD4+ T cells from blood. These receptors were taken from a man younger than 30 in good health.

This clone turned up a few times. V gene TRBV5-4 combines with J gene TRBJ2-5; 9 bases agree with TRBD2. Per germline, CDR1 SGHNT and CDR2 YYREEE (reference sequence). The CDR3 spans 16 residues. V lost 3 bases to trimming and J lost 4 bases; unmatched junction nucleotides: 10. CDR3 coding DNA: TGTGCCAGCAGCTCCCGACTTCTAGCGGGACGAGAGACCCAGTACTTC. Amino acids: CASSSRLLAGRETQYF.

The chain carries TRBV4-1 and TRBJ2-3; a possible D gene is TRBD1 (6 bases). This CDR3 is 18 amino acids long. The germline V and J ends were trimmed by 5 bases and 4 bases, with 25 bases remaining between them. Germline V gives CDR1 MGHRA, CDR2 YSYEKL. The CDR3 spells CASSEESGDRARADTQYF. As DNA, the CDR3 is TGCGCCAGCAGCGAGGAGTCAGGGGATAGGGCTAGAGCAGATACGCAGTATTTT.

The rearrangement uses TRBV25-1 and TRBJ2-3; 7 bases are a match to TRBD1. This CDR3 contains 16 residues. CDR1 MGHDK and CDR2 SYGVNS come from the germline V gene. J gave up 4 bases and V 6 bases, and 13 bases lay outside the gene matches. CDR3 region: CASSGTASRPADTQYF. The CDR3 DNA reads as TGTGCCAGCAGCGGGACAGCTTCCCGGCCAGCAGATACGCAGTATTTT.

A few counts support this clone. This chain joins TRBV30 and TRBJ2-3; TRBD1 matches at 9 bases. The CDR3 is 15 residues long. In germline, CDR1 is GTSNPN, CDR2 SVGIG (reference sequence). With V trimmed by 5 bases and J by 1 base, 7 bases remained unmatched. The CDR3, as DNA: TGTGCCTGGGTATCCCGGGACAGGGGCACAGATACGCAGTATTTT. Its translation: CAWVSRDRGTDTQYF.

CDR3 protein: CASSEYGVRLEQFF. Written as DNA, the CDR3 is TGTGCCAGCAGTGAATATGGAGTGCGTTTGGAGCAGTTCTTC. The chain links TRBV25-1 to TRBJ2-1; D is uncertain. Between the trimmed V and J ends, which lost 0 bases and 10 bases, there was a span of 13 bases. The CDR3 covers 14 residues. The germline V gene encodes CDR1 MGHDK and CDR2 SYGVNS.

Here the CDR3 reads CAITPGLAGSYNEQFF. CDR3 DNA: TGTGCCATCACCCCGGGACTAGCGGGATCCTACAATGAGCAGTTCTTC. V and J are TRBV10-3 and TRBJ2-1, with TRBD2 matching over 13 bases. CDR1 is ENHRY, CDR2 SYGVKD, per germline. The CDR3 spans 16 residues. Germline trimming cut 7 bases from V and 1 base from J; bases unmatched to any gene: 4.

J is TRBJ2-7 and V is TRBV7-2; D gene ambiguous. The CDR3 is 14 amino acids. The germline V gene has CDR1 SGHTA and CDR2 FQGNSA. V was cut by 5 bases and J by 2 bases, with 13 bases left in between. The CDR3 loop reads CASSPSRAAYEQYF. CDR3 bases: TGTGCCAGCAGCCCATCTAGGGCAGCCTACGAGCAGTACTTC.

This clone was seen a few times. CDR3 loop: CASSFRQEVTQYF. The CDR3 region has the DNA TGTGCCAGCAGTTTCCGACAGGAAGTGACCCAGTACTTC. The V and J genes are TRBV28 and TRBJ2-5, with a possible D match to TRBD1 (6 bases). Trimming pared 3 bases from V and 7 bases from J, leaving 12 bases between. Germline V lookup: CDR1 MDHEN, CDR2 SYDVKM. There are 13 residues in the CDR3.

This clone was counted only a few times. This sequence joins TRBV7-3 and TRBJ1-1; TRBD1 matches at 10 bases. The CDR3 covers 14 residues. Germline CDR1 is SGHTA and CDR2 is FQGTGA. V was pared by 5 bases and J by 2 bases, with 2 bases of the junction left unmatched. CDR3 DNA: TGTGCCAGCAGCCAGACAGGGGGCAACACTGAAGCTTTCTTT. It codes for CASSQTGGNTEAFF.

This clone was seen a handful of times. The chain employs TRBV13 and TRBJ2-5; weak D call: TRBD1 (7 bases). The germline CDR1 and CDR2 sequences are PRHDT and FYEKMQ (reference sequence). The ends were cut back, 6 bases at V and 4 bases at J, with 18 bases in the middle. The CDR3 loop spans 15 amino acids. The CDR3 DNA follows: TGTGCCAGCAGTCCTCTACAGGGGCGGGGAGAGACCCAGTACTTC. Translating gives CASSPLQGRGETQYF.

This clone was seen a few times. The chain joins TRBV20-1 to TRBJ2-5; D call uncertain. The CDR3 totals 10 residues. CDR1 is DFQATT and CDR2 is SNEGSKA in the germline V gene (reference sequence). Trimming removed 6 bases at V and 4 bases at J, with 6 bases between. Here the CDR3 DNA reads TGCAGTGCGGTCCTAGAGACCCAGTACTTC. This gives the protein CSAVLETQYF.

The V and J genes are TRBV29-1 and TRBJ2-5, with D hard to call. V dropped 4 bases and J dropped 5 bases, with 20 bases sitting between them. Per the germline V gene, CDR1 is SQVTM and CDR2 is ANQGSEA. The CDR3 has 15 residues. The CDR3 DNA reads as TGCAGCGTTGCCAAGGGTCTTAGTGACGGTGAGACCCAGTACTTC. It is translated as CSVAKGLSDGETQYF.

The CDR3 region is CSAQTGNSYEQYF. The CDR3 DNA is TGCAGCGCCCAGACAGGGAACTCCTACGAGCAGTACTTC. V and J are TRBV29-1 and TRBJ2-7, with 7 positions matching TRBD1. Losses at the gene ends were 7 bases for V and 0 bases for J; bases not matched to a gene: 6. Germline-derived CDR1 and CDR2 are SQVTM and ANQGSEA. The CDR3 consists of 13 residues.

The chain combines TRBV2 with TRBJ2-7; 10 bases are a match to TRBD2. Germline V gene lookup returns CDR1 SNHLY and CDR2 FYNNEI. J was trimmed by 3 bases and V by 5 bases; bases with no gene match: 10. The CDR3 is 16 amino acids. CDR3 in amino acids: CASSPLSTSGVYEQYF. DNA of the CDR3: TGTGCCAGCAGTCCACTCTCTACTAGCGGGGTCTACGAGCAGTACTTC.

This clone was seen only a few times. The chain links TRBV4-1 to TRBJ2-6, with D tentatively TRBD1 or TRBD2 (5 bases each). V was pared by 0 bases and J by 2 bases, with 20 bases between. Germline loops: CDR1 MGHRA, CDR2 YSYEKL. The CDR3 extends over 20 amino acids. This CDR3 is CASSQEGVGWQDPGANVLTF. The CDR3 DNA reads TGCGCCAGCAGCCAAGAGGGGGTGGGATGGCAGGACCCTGGGGCCAACGTCCTGACTTTC.

This clone came up once. The chain links TRBV21-1 to TRBJ1-2; the D segment call TRBD1 is taken from the table without a DNA check. TRBV21-1 has pseudogene status. CDR3 size: 14 residues. CDR3 amino acids: CASSKRGQGSGYTF. For the CDR3, the DNA is TGTGCCAGCAGCAAAAGAGGACAAGGGTCTGGCTACACCTTC.

CDR3: CASRPTSGRPGELFF. The CDR3, as DNA: TGTGCCAGCAGGCCGACTAGCGGGAGACCCGGGGAGCTGTTTTTT. V gene TRBV14 combines with J gene TRBJ2-2; 12 nucleotides agree with TRBD2. Germline assignment: CDR1 SGHDN and CDR2 FVKESK. The J segment lost 6 bases and the V segment lost 6 bases, leaving 5 bases of the junction unmatched. The CDR3 covers 15 residues.

This clone was detected a few times. The rearrangement links TRBV28 to TRBJ2-7; D is possibly TRBD1 or TRBD2 (5 bases each). CDR1 is MDHEN, CDR2 SYDVKM, per germline. Trimming left V 6 bases short and J 1 base short, with 16 bases between. The CDR3 is 15 residues long. The CDR3 protein is CASRPPGTPSYEQYF. The CDR3 region has the DNA TGTGCCAGCAGACCGCCCGGGACGCCGTCCTACGAGCAGTACTTC.